The 5 T cell receptor beta chains below come from one sample, sequenced in a study of cytomegalovirus exposure and HLA in healthy donors. A multiplex PCR was run with 60 Vbeta primers and 13 Jbeta primers. Using immunoSEQ multiplex PCR, the repertoire was profiled, and TCRdb retains in-frame clones only, with some absent. Among about 180,000 clones listed, around 80% were seen once. The sample consisted of PBMCs. The source of these receptors is a woman aged 55 to 70 in good health and CMV-seropositive.

The V gene is TRBV7-9, the J gene TRBJ2-2, with D possibly TRBD1 on 5 matching bases. Germline V gene sequence: CDR1 SEHNR, CDR2 FQNEAQ (reference sequence). The CDR3 has 15 amino acids. Between the trimmed V and J ends, which lost 2 bases and 1 base, there was a span of 8 bases. The DNA of the CDR3 is TGTGCCAGCAGCTTACAGGGTAGGAACACCGGGGAGCTGTTTTTT. Translating gives CASSLQGRNTGELFF.

The chain joins TRBV21-1 to TRBJ1-2; TRBD1 was called by the table and not checked on the DNA. TRBV21-1 is a pseudogene. The CDR3 consists of 15 residues. CDR3 bases: TGTGCCAGCAGCACGGACAGTCTAGGAGGAGTTGGCTACACCTTC. Translating it yields CASSTDSLGGVGYTF.

The chain links TRBV11-2 to TRBJ2-7, with 7 bases identical to TRBD2. The CDR3 covers 17 residues. Germline-derived CDR1 and CDR2 are SGHAT and FQNNGV. J lost 2 bases, V lost 0 bases, and 10 bases had no gene match. The CDR3 region is CASSLDASGGGTYEQYF. The CDR3 coding sequence is TGTGCCAGCAGCTTAGATGCTAGCGGCGGCGGGACCTACGAGCAGTACTTC.

J is TRBJ2-1 and V is TRBV18; D not resolved. Trimming stripped 6 bases from V and 0 bases from J, with 6 bases between. The germline CDR1 and CDR2 sequences are KGHSH and LQKENI. CDR3 length equals 13 residues. The CDR3 coding sequence is TGTGCCAGCTCTCCGTTCTCCTACAATGAGCAGTTCTTC. Translated: CASSPFSYNEQFF.

This chain connects TRBV9 to TRBJ2-5; 7 bases are shared with TRBD1. Germline V gives CDR1 SGDLS, CDR2 YYNGEE. The CDR3 consists of 15 residues. V shed 0 bases, J shed 2 bases, and the junction held 4 bases outside the gene matches. In nucleotides, the CDR3 is TGTGCCAGCAGCGTAGAGGGACAGCCACAAGAGACCCAGTACTTC. This gives the protein CASSVEGQPQETQYF.